Shown below are 22 T cell receptor beta chains from a single sample sequenced in a study of T cells in localized non-small cell lung cancer (dated by TCRdb to 2020 to 2022). The method was the immunoSEQ multiplex PCR assay. As stored in TCRdb, this immuneACCESS dataset retains in-frame rearrangements with V and J assigned. A fraction of the clones does not appear; measured against another copy, unresolved V genes explain less than half of the discrepancy, and the remainder lacks a known reason. The sample data list tens of thousands of clones, and roughly 84% of these were observed just once. Nearly 5% of the sample is held by the ten biggest clonotypes. The starting material was PBMCs, obtained before any cancer treatment. These receptors originate from a man aged 35 to 69 with stage II lung adenocarcinoma.

CDR3 coding DNA: TGTGCCAGCTTTACTCCGGGACACATCTATGGCTACACCTTC. It encodes CASFTPGHIYGYTF. The J gene is TRBJ1-2, the V gene TRBV7-2; D may be TRBD1 (6 bases). The CDR3 is made up of 14 amino acids. The V and J ends lost 8 bases and 4 bases respectively, with 17 bases between them. CDR1 SGHTA and CDR2 FQGNSA come from the germline V gene.

The rearrangement links TRBV25-1 to TRBJ2-1; the match to TRBD2 covers 12 bases. The CDR3 is 15 amino acids. Losses at the gene ends were 2 bases for V and 10 bases for J; bases not matched to a gene: 6. Germline CDR1 reads MGHDK; CDR2 reads SYGVNS. The CDR3 bases are TGTGCCAGCAGTGAACCCAGGACTAGCGGGACGGAGCAGTTCTTC. Translating gives CASSEPRTSGTEQFF.

Turning to this clone: A junction boundary mismatches the germline segment, possibly from a read error. J is TRBJ2-7 and V is TRBV2; D ambiguous. Germline loops: CDR1 SNHLY, CDR2 FYNNEI. The length of the CDR3 is 12 residues. The CDR3 protein is CASSEEGYGQYF. The CDR3 DNA reads TGTGCCAGCAGTGAGGAAGGCTACGGGCAGTACTTC.

The chain has TRBV9 and TRBJ2-1; 9 nucleotides line up with TRBD2. Germline CDR1 and CDR2: SGDLS and YYNGEE. J lost 2 bases, V lost 0 bases, and 3 bases had no gene match. The CDR3 has 16 amino acids. The CDR3 DNA reads as TGTGCCAGCAGCGTAGGTGGCGGGGGGGCCTACAATGAGCAGTTCTTC. Translating gives CASSVGGGGAYNEQFF.

V and J are TRBV30 and TRBJ1-1; the D is unclear. From germline, CDR1 is GTSNPN and CDR2 SVGIG (reference sequence). V lost 1 base and J lost 7, with 13 bases in between. CDR3 length: 13 residues. The DNA of the CDR3 is TGTGCCTGGAGTGAGGATCCTTGGAGTGAAGCTTTCTTT. This sequence encodes CAWSEDPWSEAFF.

This clone was observed a few times. One end of the junction does not line up with germline, which may come from a read error. The gene calls are TRBV30 and TRBJ2-3; TRBD2 might be the D (6 bases). The CDR3 sequence is 10 residues long. CDR1 is GTSNPN and CDR2 is SVGIG in the germline V gene (reference sequence). The CDR3 sequence: CAGSAGTQYF. DNA of the CDR3: TGTGCCGGGAGTGCGGGAACGCAGTATTTT.

The count of this clone is one. The V gene is TRBV5-1, the J gene TRBJ1-3; D perhaps matches TRBD1 (5 bases). The CDR3 consists of 14 residues. Trimming removed 5 bases at V and 0 bases at J, with 9 bases between. Germline CDR1 is SGHRS and CDR2 is YFSETQ. The CDR3 nucleotides are TGCGCCAGCAGTGTGACAGCCTCTGGAAACACCATATATTTT. This translates into CASSVTASGNTIYF.

The CDR3 nucleotides are TGCGCCAGCAGCCCGGGACAGCGCTATGGCTACACCTTC. Protein: CASSPGQRYGYTF. The V call is TRBV5-1, the J call TRBJ1-2; 7 positions agree with TRBD1. The V segment lost 4 bases and the J segment 4 bases; nucleotides outside the gene matches: 4. This CDR3 comprises 13 residues. From germline, CDR1 is SGHRS and CDR2 YFSETQ.

This clone was detected once. This chain connects TRBV7-2 to TRBJ2-5; 7 bases are shared with TRBD2. The CDR3 is 15 amino acids. Trimming removed 4 bases from V and 5 bases from J; junction bases left unmatched: 10. The germline V gene has CDR1 SGHTA and CDR2 FQGNSA. CDR3 amino acids: CASSWGGSRVETQYF. CDR3 nucleotides: TGTGCCAGCAGCTGGGGCGGGAGTAGGGTTGAGACCCAGTACTTC. Looking up the rest from reference TRBV7-2 and TRBJ2-5 gives the full variable domain: GAGVSQSPSNKVTEKGKDVELRCDPISGHTALYWYRQSLGQGLEFLIYFQGNSAPDKSGLPSDRFSAERTGGSVSTLTIQRTQQEDSAVYLCASSWGGSRVETQYFGPGTRLLVL.

CDR3 region: CASSQGVSTDTQYF. The CDR3 region has the DNA TGTGCCAGCAGCCAGGGGGTGAGCACAGATACGCAGTATTTT. V gene TRBV11-3 combines with J gene TRBJ2-3, with 7 bases lining up with TRBD1. There are 14 residues in the CDR3. J was trimmed by 0 bases and V by 5 bases; bases with no gene match: 2. CDR1 SGHNT and CDR2 YENEEA come from the germline V gene.

The J gene is TRBJ2-3, the V gene TRBV5-1; D call uncertain. V dropped 0 bases and J dropped 6 bases, with 5 bases sitting between them. The CDR3 sequence is 12 residues long. CDR1 is SGHRS, CDR2 YFSETQ, per germline. The DNA for the CDR3 is TGCGCCAGCAGCTTGGTTACGGATACGCAGTATTTT. This translates into CASSLVTDTQYF.

The rearrangement uses TRBV30 and TRBJ2-1, with a tentative D call TRBD1 (6 bases). V lost 3 bases and J 4 bases, leaving 10 bases between the germline ends. There are 13 residues in the CDR3. CDR1 is GTSNPN, CDR2 SVGIG, per germline (reference sequence). CDR3 sequence: CAWSSDRYNEQFF. The CDR3 DNA reads TGTGCCTGGAGCAGTGACAGGTACAATGAGCAGTTCTTC.

DNA of the CDR3: TGTGCCAGTAACGCCGGGGGGTTGACAACAGGAGCGCAGTATTTT. Translating gives CASNAGGLTTGAQYF. V gene TRBV19 combines with J gene TRBJ2-3; 7 nucleotides align to TRBD2. Germline V lookup: CDR1 LNHDA, CDR2 SQIVND (reference sequence). The CDR3 runs to 15 residues. J was trimmed by 10 bases and V by 7 bases; bases with no gene match: 17.

The CDR3 sequence: CASSFFRGSQETQYF. The CDR3 DNA reads as TGTGCCAGCAGTTTCTTCAGGGGCTCCCAAGAGACCCAGTACTTC. The chain is built from TRBV6-5 and TRBJ2-5, with a tentative D call TRBD1 (6 bases). This CDR3 contains 15 residues. Trimming removed 4 bases at V and 1 base at J, with 13 bases between. Germline CDR1 reads MNHEY; CDR2 reads SVGAGI.

V and J are TRBV11-3 and TRBJ2-6; tentative D call: TRBD2 (6 bases). This CDR3 contains 14 residues. V gave up 7 bases and J gave up 2 bases, with 9 bases separating them. Per germline, CDR1 SGHNT and CDR2 YENEEA. CDR3 residues: CASTERAGANVLTF. DNA of the CDR3: TGTGCCAGCACAGAGCGGGCTGGGGCCAACGTCCTGACTTTC.

The chain recombines TRBV2 with TRBJ1-1; 8 nucleotides match TRBD1. CDR1 SNHLY and CDR2 FYNNEI come from the germline V gene. V shed 6 bases and J 1 base; nucleotides not matched to a gene: 4. The CDR3 consists of 14 residues. The CDR3 region is CASSRQGTNTEAFF. The CDR3 coding sequence is TGTGCCAGCAGCCGACAGGGGACGAACACTGAAGCTTTCTTT.

The chain is built from TRBV6-5 and TRBJ2-1, with D unclear. The V gene lost 10 bases and the J gene lost 6 bases, with 10 bases spanning the gap. There are 11 residues in the CDR3. Germline lookup yields CDR1 MNHEY and CDR2 SVGAGI. This CDR3 is CAISLGNEQFF. CDR3 sequence (DNA): TGTGCCATCAGCCTTGGCAATGAGCAGTTCTTC.

The DNA for the CDR3 is TGTGCCAGCAGCCAAGACTGGGGGGGTGCCTACAATGAGCAGTTCTTC. Translating it yields CASSQDWGGAYNEQFF. The chain is built from TRBV14 and TRBJ2-1, with 7 bases identical to TRBD2. V lost 0 bases, J lost 2 bases, and 4 bases stayed unmatched. This CDR3 is 16 amino acids long. Per the germline V gene, CDR1 is SGHDN and CDR2 is FVKESK.

The rearrangement uses TRBV7-9 and TRBJ1-4, with TRBD1 as a possible D gene (5 bases). Trimming removed 5 bases at V and 0 bases at J, with 13 bases between. The CDR3 runs to 16 residues. The germline V gene has CDR1 SEHNR and CDR2 FQNEAQ (reference sequence). The CDR3 loop is CASSGRDGPTNEKLFF. Written as DNA, the CDR3 is TGTGCCAGCAGCGGACGGGACGGGCCAACTAATGAAAAACTGTTTTTT.

The gene calls are TRBV30 and TRBJ1-2, with 7 positions matching TRBD1. The CDR3 spans 14 residues. Germline V gene lookup returns CDR1 GTSNPN and CDR2 SVGIG (reference sequence). Germline trimming cut 5 bases from V and 6 bases from J; bases unmatched to any gene: 12. CDR3 residues: CAWARDRGGHGYTF. As DNA, the CDR3 is TGTGCCTGGGCGAGGGACAGAGGGGGTCATGGCTACACCTTC.

This clone occurred once. This rearrangement joins TRBV6-1 to TRBJ2-1; 10 bases map to TRBD1. With V trimmed by 3 bases and J by 6 bases, 8 bases remained unmatched. This CDR3 spans 16 amino acids. Per germline, CDR1 MNHNS and CDR2 SASEGT. The CDR3, as DNA: TGTGCCAGCAGTGATTCCGGGACAGGGGCTTTCAATGAGCAGTTCTTC. It encodes CASSDSGTGAFNEQFF.

The J gene is TRBJ2-1, the V gene TRBV10-1; 8 bases match TRBD2. The trim removed 2 bases at V and 5 bases at J, leaving 14 bases unmatched. This CDR3 has 18 residues. CDR1 WNHNN and CDR2 SYGVQD come from the germline V gene (reference sequence). CDR3 amino acids: CASSENPFGAGADNEQFF. The CDR3, as DNA: TGCGCCAGCAGTGAGAACCCTTTCGGAGCGGGGGCCGACAATGAGCAGTTCTTC.